This entry lists 7 T cell receptor beta chains sequenced from one sample in a study of response to subunit inactivated influenza vaccine. MiXCR, run by TCRdb on the RT-PCR reads, gives a single entry per CDR3 protein. In the table there are hundreds of thousands of distinct CDR3 sequences, approximately 7.6% of which are singletons. Sample: PBMCs from blood, taken less than 30 months after vaccination. These receptors were collected from a man aged 50 to 69 who received an inactivated influenza vaccine.

This clonotype was counted a few times. The chain is built from TRBV5-5 and TRBJ2-7, with D hard to call. The V gene lost 2 bases and the J gene lost 6 bases, with 6 bases spanning the gap. Germline V gene data show CDR1 as SGHKS and CDR2 as YYEKEE (reference sequence). The CDR3 runs to 11 residues. The CDR3 spells CASSLYLEQYF. The CDR3 nucleotides are TGTGCCAGCAGCTTATACCTCGAGCAGTACTTC.

J is TRBJ2-7 and V is TRBV6-2 or TRBV6-3, with TRBD2 matching 10 bases. The CDR3 has 15 residues. Trimming took 4 bases from V and 2 from J; bases not matched to a gene: 5. Per the germline V gene, CDR1 is MNHEY and CDR2 is SVGEGT. The CDR3 protein is CASSLAGGQTYEQYF. CDR3 DNA: TGTGCCAGCAGTTTAGCGGGAGGCCAAACCTACGAGCAGTACTTC.

This clonotype was seen a handful of times. The J gene is TRBJ1-4, the V gene TRBV5-5; 10 bases are shared with TRBD1. The trim removed 4 bases at V and 15 bases at J, leaving 18 bases unmatched. The CDR3 covers 16 residues. The germline V gene has CDR1 SGHKS and CDR2 YYEKEE (reference sequence). As DNA, the CDR3 is TGTGCCAGCAGCCGACGAACCGGGACAGGGGTAGAAAAGGTGTTTTTT. It yields the protein CASSRRTGTGVEKVFF.

This clonotype appeared many times. The rearrangement uses TRBV29-1 and TRBJ1-5; no definite D call. This CDR3 region has 13 residues. The V and J ends lost 4 bases and 4 bases respectively, with 11 bases between them. The germline gives CDR1 SQVTM, CDR2 ANQGSEA. CDR3 bases: TGCAGCGTTGCAGAGGTTCAAAATCAGCCCCAGCATTTT. Its translation: CSVAEVQNQPQHF.

This clonotype was detected many times. The CDR3 sequence is CASSPDAGEPSEQFF. The CDR3 nucleotides read TGTGCCAGCAGCCCCGATGCGGGGGAGCCGTCTGAGCAGTTCTTC. The rearrangement joins TRBV5-5 to TRBJ2-1; 7 bases line up with TRBD2. Germline V gene sequence: CDR1 SGHKS, CDR2 YYEKEE (reference sequence). The V gene end was trimmed by 4 bases and the J gene end by 9 bases; junction bases not matched to a gene: 13. This CDR3 is 15 amino acids long.

The V call is TRBV7-9, the J call TRBJ2-1; TRBD2 aligns across 8 bases. This CDR3 is 16 amino acids long. V was clipped by 5 bases and J by 3 bases; unmatched bases: 9. Per germline, CDR1 SEHNR and CDR2 FQNEAQ (reference sequence). The CDR3 protein is CASSRDSGKNYNEQFF. CDR3 in DNA: TGTGCCAGCAGCCGAGATAGCGGGAAGAACTACAATGAGCAGTTCTTC. Full variable domain (remainder filled in from reference TRBV7-9 and TRBJ2-1): DTGVSQNPRHKITKRGQNVTFRCDPISEHNRLYWYRQTLGQGPEFLTYFQNEAQLEKSRLLSDRFSAERPKGSFSTLEIQRTEQGDSAMYLCASSRDSGKNYNEQFFGPGTRLTVL.

The V call is TRBV5-1, the J call TRBJ2-7, with TRBD2 as a possible D gene (5 bases). The CDR3 is 15 amino acids. V lost 1 base to trimming and J lost 2 bases, with 13 bases between them. Germline V lookup: CDR1 SGHRS, CDR2 YFSETQ. CDR3 amino acids: CASSLYELGPYEQYF. CDR3 nucleotides: TGCGCCAGCAGCTTGTATGAACTAGGACCCTACGAGCAGTACTTC.